The entry below describes one TCR beta chain. This entry is derived from a study of long-term antiretroviral therapy in people with HIV. The CDR3 extends over 15 amino acids. Losses at the gene ends were 5 bases for V and 6 bases for J; bases not matched to a gene: 10. CDR1 is SEHNR and CDR2 is FQNEAQ in the germline V gene (reference sequence). An immunoSEQ assay, version v3.0, was performed at survey level. TCRdb's table, derived via immunoSEQ multiplex PCR, lists solely in-frame clones and lacks some. This table holds some 30,000 clones, over 75% found once. V gene TRBV7-9 combines with J gene TRBJ1-1; 9 bases are a match to TRBD1. The input for sequencing was unsorted PBMCs, taken about 3.3 years after starting antiretroviral therapy. The TCR was taken from a man aged 18 to 29 with HIV. The CDR3 DNA sequence: TGTGCCAGCAGCAACCGGGACAGGGATGTTCCTGAAGCTTTCTTT. Protein: CASSNRDRDVPEAFF.